The clone carrying this T cell receptor (beta chain) was detected ten times or more. Its antigen is currently unknown. TCRdb reprocessed the RACE reads via MiXCR and lists one record per CDR3 protein. The data contain over 300,000 distinct CDR3 sequences, about 5.1% of them singletons. This specimen comes from a study of human T cells and chemical hapten exposure. Study-wide context: Diphenylcyclopropenone, dosed weekly to the scalp, was given to patients throughout the approximately 22-week study.

Described time point: pre-sensitization, week 0. Treatment reported: therapeutic diphenylcyclopropenone sensitization with weekly scalp DPC. Patients had alopecia, were aged 18 to 70, and were not pregnant. Blood, whole and unfractionated, served as the source for total RNA extraction. This CDR3 spans 16 amino acids. V dropped 5 bases and J dropped 4; count of bases not matched to a gene: 10. Germline CDR1 is SGHTS and CDR2 is YDEGEE. Study-wide points: The presence of alopecia in the donors means their immune response may differ from healthy people's.

This specimen consisted of whole blood, obtained in connection with sensitization to the hapten diphenylcyclopropenone (DPC). The sequence was obtained from a woman in her fifties or sixties with alopecia areata. Some clones in this sample may be carry-over from other donors' samples. The V call is TRBV5-8, the J call TRBJ1-5; TRBD1 aligns across 9 bases. CDR3 residues: CASSLDRGAKNQPQHF. The DNA of the CDR3 is TGTGCCAGCAGTTTAGACAGGGGGGCAAAGAATCAGCCCCAGCATTTT.